These 14 T cell receptor beta chains share one sample of origin, sequenced in a study of T cell clonality in common variable immunodeficiency. The protocol was immunoSEQ multiplex PCR, while the TCRdb copy is restricted to in-frame clones and leaves out a portion. In total the sample includes around 42,000 clones, none of them seen once. The sequenced material came from peripheral blood mononuclear cells. The receptors shown here come from a person between 18 and 75 years old in good health.

This clone has ten or more counts. The read gets to within 3 residues of the CDR3 end, and the germline J gene fills in the rest. The chain carries TRBV20-1 and TRBJ2-7; a weak D match, TRBD1 (5 bases). The CDR3 extends over 12 amino acids. V was cut by 1 base and J by 3 bases, with 7 bases left in between. Germline V lookup: CDR1 DFQATT, CDR2 SNEGSKA (reference sequence). CDR3 sequence reads: CSARADSYEQYF. The CDR3 DNA, read in part, is TGCAGTGCTAGAGCCGACAGCTACGAG.

This clone was detected many times. The CDR3 goes on 3 residues after the read ends, and that part is filled in from the germline J gene. The V call is TRBV19, the J call TRBJ1-1; no clear D. The ends were cut back, 5 bases at V and 4 bases at J, with 14 bases in the middle. Germline CDR1 reads LNHDA; CDR2 reads SQIVND (reference sequence). The CDR3 covers 14 residues. The part of the CDR3 DNA that was read is TGTGCCAGTAGTTTTACAGTGTATGGCACTGAA. Its protein product is CASSFTVYGTE. The whole CDR3 reads CASSFTVYGTEAFF.

This clone occurred many times. The read ends 3 residues shy of where the CDR3 ends; the end is completed using the germline J gene. V gene TRBV5-1 combines with J gene TRBJ1-4; 8 positions match TRBD1. Germline V lookup: CDR1 SGHRS, CDR2 YFSETQ. This CDR3 is 14 amino acids long. V gave up 1 base and J gave up 8 bases; unmatched junction bases: 4. This chain's CDR3 is CASSLSTGGEKLFF. The part of the CDR3 DNA that was read is TGCGCCAGCAGCTTGTCTACAGGGGGGGAAAAA. The full variable domain, with the rest looked up from reference TRBV5-1 and TRBJ1-4, is KAGVTQTPRYLIKTRGQQVTLSCSPISGHRSVSWYQQTPGQGLQFLFEYFSETQRNKGNFPGRFSGRQFSNSRSEMNVSTLELGDSALYLCASSLSTGGEKLFFGSGTQLSVL.

This clone was seen ten or more times. The CDR3 end is not reached by the read, which stops 3 residues before it; the germline J gene fills it in. This chain joins TRBV2 and TRBJ1-1; 7 nucleotides match TRBD1. V trimming: 6 bases; J trimming: 5 bases; junction bases outside the gene matches: 12. Germline CDR1 SNHLY, CDR2 FYNNEI. The CDR3 contains 15 residues. CDR3 region: CASRSDRVSKTEAFF. The covered CDR3 bases are TGTGCCAGCAGGAGCGACAGGGTCTCAAAAACTGAA.

Comment on this clone: The read ends 3 residues early relative to the CDR3; the germline J gene fills the gap. This chain uses TRBV7-6 with TRBJ2-5, with 10 bases matching TRBD2. J lost 4 bases, V lost 6 bases, and 8 bases had no gene match. The CDR3 covers 15 residues. Germline loops: CDR1 SGHVS, CDR2 FNYEAQ. The CDR3 bases that were read are TGTGCCAGCAGGGCGAGCGGGGGGGCCACAGAGACC. Amino acids: CASRASGGATET. The complete CDR3 sequence is CASRASGGATETQYF.

This clone occurred a few times. The CDR3 DNA, read in part, is TGCAGCGTGCAGGGGCATGGAGGTTATGGC. Protein product: CSVQGHGGYG. The CDR3 as a whole reads CSVQGHGGYGYTF. This chain uses TRBV29-1 with TRBJ1-2; D perhaps matches TRBD1 (6 bases). Sequencing ends 3 residues short of the CDR3 end; the germline J gene provides the rest. This CDR3 region has 13 residues. The V and J ends lost 6 bases and 5 bases respectively, with 16 bases between them. Looked up from germline, CDR1 is SQVTM and CDR2 is ANQGSEA. Full variable domain (outside the CDR3, taken from reference TRBV29-1 and TRBJ1-2): SAVISQKPSRDICQRGTSLTIQCQVDSQVTMMFWYRQQPGQSLTLIATANQGSEATYESGFVIDKFPISRPNLTFSTLTVSNMSPEDSSIYLCSVQGHGGYGYTFGSGTRLTVV.

This clone was recorded at least ten times. The CDR3 goes on 3 residues after the read ends, and that part is filled in from the germline J gene. This chain uses TRBV19 with TRBJ2-7, with 10 nucleotides matching TRBD1. The CDR3 extends over 15 amino acids. Per germline, CDR1 LNHDA and CDR2 SQIVND (reference sequence). Losses at the gene ends were 5 bases for V and 1 base for J; bases not matched to a gene: 5. CDR3 DNA (partial): TGTGCCAGTAGTCTAGGACAGGGGGGATCCTACGAG. Translating it yields CASSLGQGGSYE. The entire CDR3 reads CASSLGQGGSYEQYF.

Worth noting for this clone: Sequencing ends 3 residues short of the CDR3 end; the germline J gene provides the rest. The V gene is TRBV5-6, the J gene TRBJ1-5, with 8 positions matching TRBD1. Germline CDR1 SGHDT, CDR2 YYEEEE. This CDR3 spans 14 amino acids. J gave up 6 bases and V 2 bases, and 4 bases lay outside the gene matches. The DNA read from the CDR3 is TGTGCCAGCAGCTTCGGACAGGGAGGTCAGCCC. Protein sequence: CASSFGQGGQP. The complete CDR3 protein is CASSFGQGGQPQHF. The full variable domain, its missing parts supplied by reference TRBV5-6 and TRBJ1-5, is DAGVTQSPTHLIKTRGQQVTLRCSPKSGHDTVSWYQQALGQGPQFIFQYYEEEERQRGNFPDRFSGHQFPNYSSELNVNALLLGDSALYLCASSFGQGGQPQHFGDGTRLSIL.

This clone was detected ten times or more. Coverage ceases 3 residues before the CDR3 finishes, and the germline J gene fills in the end. J is TRBJ1-2 and V is TRBV12-3 or TRBV12-4; TRBD1 matches 7 bases. J gave up 7 bases and V 5 bases, and 10 bases lay outside the gene matches. The CDR3 extends over 14 amino acids. The DNA read from the CDR3 is TGTGCCAGCAGTGAAATTAGGGGGCAGGGTGGC. Protein product: CASSEIRGQGG. The whole CDR3 sequence reads CASSEIRGQGGYTF.

This clone has at least ten counts. The read ends 3 residues before the CDR3 terminus; that terminus is restored from the germline J gene. The chain employs TRBV7-6 and TRBJ1-4, with TRBD1 as a possible D gene (6 bases). The CDR3 is 14 residues long. V lost 7 bases to trimming and J lost 9 bases, with 18 bases between them. Germline V gene data show CDR1 as SGHVS and CDR2 as FNYEAQ. The CDR3 spells CASTPGGDTQKLFF. The CDR3 bases that were read are TGTGCCAGCACCCCGGGTGGGGACACTCAAAAA.

This clone was detected many times. Sequencing ends 3 residues short of the CDR3 end; the germline J gene provides the rest. This rearrangement joins TRBV20-1 to TRBJ2-7, with a tentative D call TRBD2 (6 bases). CDR1 and CDR2 (germline): DFQATT, SNEGSKA (reference sequence). This CDR3 is built from 15 residues. Trimming took off 1 base at V and 3 bases at J, with 16 bases between the two ends. The CDR3 sequence: CSARGPLAKSYEQYF. The CDR3 DNA, read in part, is TGCAGTGCTAGAGGCCCGCTAGCGAAGAGCTACGAG.

Comment on this clone: The sequenced fragment ends 3 residues before the CDR3 boundary, so the rest is inferred from the germline J gene. V is TRBV7-3 and J is TRBJ1-6; 8 bases fit TRBD1. The CDR3 covers 13 residues. The germline V gene encodes CDR1 SGHTA and CDR2 FQGTGA. The covered CDR3 bases are TGTGCCAGCAGCGGACAGGGAAATTCGGCC. It translates to CASSGQGNSA. The full CDR3 protein is CASSGQGNSALHF.

This clone was seen ten or more times. The read ends 3 residues early relative to the CDR3; the germline J gene fills the gap. The chain links TRBV14 to TRBJ1-2; no firm D call. Trimming shortened V by 4 bases and J by 1 base, and 4 bases separated the two germline ends. This CDR3 comprises 12 residues. From germline, CDR1 is SGHDN and CDR2 FVKESK. The chain's CDR3 is CASSPHNYGYTF. The CDR3 bases that were read are TGTGCCAGCAGCCCACATAACTATGGC. The full variable domain, completed using reference TRBV14 and TRBJ1-2, is EAGVTQFPSHSVIEKGQTVTLRCDPISGHDNLYWYRRVMGKEIKFLLHFVKESKQDESGMPNNRFLAERTGGTYSTLKVQPAELEDSGVYFCASSPHNYGYTFGSGTRLTVV.

A remark on this clone: A single base separates this from a much larger clone, so it may be a read error. The read falls 3 residues short of the CDR3 end, and the missing part is taken from the germline J gene. The chain uses TRBV7-6 and TRBJ2-3; 10 bases map to TRBD2. Germline V CDR1 and CDR2: SGHVS, FNYEAQ. The CDR3 has 16 residues. The sequenced part of the CDR3 DNA is TGTGCCAGCAGCTTAACTTTTAGCGGGGGGCAAGAGACG. Its translation is CASSLTFSGGQET. The full-length CDR3 reads as CASSLTFSGGQETQYF.